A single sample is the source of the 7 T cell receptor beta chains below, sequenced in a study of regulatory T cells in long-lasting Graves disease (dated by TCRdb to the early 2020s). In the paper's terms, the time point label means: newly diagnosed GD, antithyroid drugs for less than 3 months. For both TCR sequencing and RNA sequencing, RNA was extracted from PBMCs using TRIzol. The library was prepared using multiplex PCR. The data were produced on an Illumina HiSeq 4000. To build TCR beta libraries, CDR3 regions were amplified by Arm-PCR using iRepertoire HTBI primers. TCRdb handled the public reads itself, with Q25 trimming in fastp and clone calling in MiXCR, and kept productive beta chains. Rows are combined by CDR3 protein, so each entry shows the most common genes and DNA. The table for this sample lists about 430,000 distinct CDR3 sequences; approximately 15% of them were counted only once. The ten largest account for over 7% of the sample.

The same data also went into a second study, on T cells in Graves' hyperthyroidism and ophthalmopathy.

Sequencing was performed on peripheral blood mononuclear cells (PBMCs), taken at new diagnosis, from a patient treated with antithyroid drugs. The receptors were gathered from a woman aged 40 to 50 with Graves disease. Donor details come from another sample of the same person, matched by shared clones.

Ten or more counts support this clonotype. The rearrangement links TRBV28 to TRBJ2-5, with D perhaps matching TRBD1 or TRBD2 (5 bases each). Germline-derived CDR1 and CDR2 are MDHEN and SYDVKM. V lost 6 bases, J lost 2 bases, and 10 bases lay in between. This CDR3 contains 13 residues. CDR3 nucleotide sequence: TGTGCCAGCAGAGGGACCACTCAAGAGACCCAGTACTTC. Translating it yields CASRGTTQETQYF.

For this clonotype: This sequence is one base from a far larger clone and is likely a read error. In DNA form, the CDR3 reads TGTGTCAGCAGCGTAGTAAGTACAGGCATTGGCGAGCAGTACTTC. Its protein is CVSSVVSTGIGEQYF. V is TRBV5-5 and J is TRBJ2-7; tentatively, D is TRBD1 (5 bases). CDR1 and CDR2 (germline): SGHKS, YYEKEE (reference sequence). The CDR3 length is 15 residues.

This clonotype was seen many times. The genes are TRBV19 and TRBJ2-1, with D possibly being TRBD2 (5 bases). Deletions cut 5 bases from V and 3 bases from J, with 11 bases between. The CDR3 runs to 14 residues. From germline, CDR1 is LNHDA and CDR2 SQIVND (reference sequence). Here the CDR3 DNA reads TGTGCCAGTAGTGTCCCCGGAGGCTACAATGAGCAGTTCTTC. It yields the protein CASSVPGGYNEQFF. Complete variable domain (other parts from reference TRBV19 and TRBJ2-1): DGGITQSPKYLFRKEGQNVTLSCEQNLNHDAMYWYRQDPGQGLRLIYYSQIVNDFQKGDIAEGYSVSREKKESFPLTVTSAQKNPTAFYLCASSVPGGYNEQFFGPGTRLTVL.

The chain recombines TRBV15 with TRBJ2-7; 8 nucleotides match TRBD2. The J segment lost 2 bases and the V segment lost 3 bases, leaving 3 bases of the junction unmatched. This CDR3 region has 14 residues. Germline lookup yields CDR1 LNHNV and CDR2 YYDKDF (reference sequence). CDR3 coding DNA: TGTGCCACCAGCAGGACTAGCGCGGCCTACGAGCAGTACTTC. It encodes CATSRTSAAYEQYF.

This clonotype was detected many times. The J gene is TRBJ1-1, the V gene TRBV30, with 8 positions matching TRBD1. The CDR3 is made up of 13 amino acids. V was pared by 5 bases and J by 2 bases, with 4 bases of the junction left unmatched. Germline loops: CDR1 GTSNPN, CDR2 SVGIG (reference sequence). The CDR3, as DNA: TGTGCCTGGGCGGGACAGGCTAACACTGAAGCTTTCTTT. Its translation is CAWAGQANTEAFF. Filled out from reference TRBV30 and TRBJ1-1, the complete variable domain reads SQTIHQWPATLVQPVGSPLSLECTVEGTSNPNLYWYRQAAGRGLQLLFYSVGIGQISSEVPQNLSASRPQDRQFILSSKKLLLSDSGFYLCAWAGQANTEAFFGQGTRLTVV.

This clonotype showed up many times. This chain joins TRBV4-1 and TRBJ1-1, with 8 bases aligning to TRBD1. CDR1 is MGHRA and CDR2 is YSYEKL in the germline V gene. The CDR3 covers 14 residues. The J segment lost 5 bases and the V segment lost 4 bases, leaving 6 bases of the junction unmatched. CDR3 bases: TGCGCCAGCAGCCGCCTGACAGGGGTGACTGAAGCTTTCTTT. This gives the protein CASSRLTGVTEAFF.

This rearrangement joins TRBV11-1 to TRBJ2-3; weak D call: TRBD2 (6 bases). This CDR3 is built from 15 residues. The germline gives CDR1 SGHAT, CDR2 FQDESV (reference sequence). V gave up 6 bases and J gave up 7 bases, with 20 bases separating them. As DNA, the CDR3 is TGTGCCAGCAGTGTTGTTAGCGGCCGAACGTATACGCAGTATTTT. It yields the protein CASSVVSGRTYTQYF.